This T cell receptor (beta chain) was obtained from a study of identical twins. Broader study findings: Beta out-of-frame sequences displayed a weaker excess of sharing between twins. Carriage of fewer insertions was seen in abundant cord blood beta clonotypes, whereas memory repertoires showed none.

CDR3 length: 12 amino acids. Trimming removed 0 bases at V and 10 bases at J, with 5 bases between. CDR1 and CDR2 from the germline V gene are SGDLS and YYNGEE. As concerns this clonotype: The antigen remains unidentified.

TCRdb processed the 5' RACE reads anew with MiXCR; each CDR3 protein has one entry. The profile shows about 530,000 distinct CDR3 sequences, approximately 16% of them singletons. The data were also submitted as part of a second study, on yellow fever vaccine responses in identical twins. Per that paper: Vaccine T cell responses of twins reportedly seemed partly convergent and partly personalized.

Sequences were obtained from CD4+ T cells sorted from blood. This TCR derives from a woman aged 18-29 years in good health. The gene calls are TRBV9 and TRBJ1-6, with no clear D. The CDR3, as DNA: TGTGCCAGCAGCGTAGATGGCTCACCCCTCCACTTT. It specifies CASSVDGSPLHF.